This entry lists 3 T cell receptor beta chains sequenced from one sample in a study of shared clonotypes between healthy human individuals. Libraries were prepared by immunoSEQ multiplex PCR; TCRdb keeps only in-frame clonotypes and omits some of them. The sample contains about 700,000 clones, about 92% of which appear only once. Naive CD8 cells lacked CD45RO, underwent positive selection for CCR7 and left out terminally differentiated effector memory CD45RA+ cells. Sequencing was carried out using naive CD8+ T cells sorted from blood. These receptor sequences come from a man aged 25-40 years in good health.

The J gene is TRBJ2-1, the V gene TRBV7-3, with TRBD2 matching over 7 bases. The junction had 2 bases not matched to a gene; V was cut back by 1 base and J by 5 bases. Germline assignment: CDR1 SGHTA and CDR2 FQGTGA. This CDR3 comprises 14 residues. The CDR3 DNA is TGTGCCAGCAGCTTAAAGCTAGCGGACAATGAGCAGTTCTTC. Its translation: CASSLKLADNEQFF. Full variable domain (outside the CDR3, taken from reference TRBV7-3 and TRBJ2-1): GAGVSQTPSNKVTEKGKYVELRCDPISGHTALYWYRQSLGQGPEFLIYFQGTGAADDSGLPNDRFFAVRPEGSVSTLKIQRTERGDSAVYLCASSLKLADNEQFFGPGTRLTVL.

This chain connects TRBV13 to TRBJ2-5; a weak D match, TRBD1 (5 bases). The germline V gene encodes CDR1 PRHDT and CDR2 FYEKMQ (reference sequence). V lost 1 base to trimming and J lost 5 bases, with 11 bases between them. This CDR3 region has 14 residues. The CDR3 DNA follows: TGTGCCAGCAGCTTAGTTTCCAGGGTTGAGACCCAGTACTTC. It is translated as CASSLVSRVETQYF.

This chain connects TRBV7-9 to TRBJ2-7; 10 bases are a match to TRBD2. This CDR3 has 14 residues. Germline lookup yields CDR1 SEHNR and CDR2 FQNEAQ (reference sequence). V was pared by 6 bases and J by 6 bases, with 8 bases of the junction left unmatched. The CDR3 loop reads CASRSTSGISEQYF. DNA for the CDR3: TGTGCCAGCAGGTCCACTAGCGGGATTTCCGAGCAGTACTTC.